The present T cell receptor beta chain was sequenced within a study of T cell responses to AZD1222 COVID-19 vaccine. Study background: Second-dose schedules of about 4 or about 12 weeks were combined.

Turning to this clone: Its cognate antigen is unknown.

Here immunoSEQ multiplex PCR was the method, and the copy in TCRdb shows in-frame clones only, minus some. Among approximately 170,000 clones listed, around 90% were seen once. Findings of the study overall: Donors, mostly white British, included more females; clonal diversity was possibly underestimated.

Trimming cost V 4 bases and J 4 bases, with 17 bases left between them. The germline V gene encodes CDR1 GTSNPN and CDR2 SVGIG (reference sequence). This CDR3 has 15 residues. The specimen comprised peripheral blood, sampled on day 0 of AZD1222 vaccination. The chain is built from TRBV30 and TRBJ2-1; tentative D call: TRBD1 (6 bases). This sequence was found in an adult in good health. The CDR3 bases are TGTGCCTGGAATCGGGACACCCTACTATACAATGAGCAGTTCTTC. Protein sequence: CAWNRDTLLYNEQFF.